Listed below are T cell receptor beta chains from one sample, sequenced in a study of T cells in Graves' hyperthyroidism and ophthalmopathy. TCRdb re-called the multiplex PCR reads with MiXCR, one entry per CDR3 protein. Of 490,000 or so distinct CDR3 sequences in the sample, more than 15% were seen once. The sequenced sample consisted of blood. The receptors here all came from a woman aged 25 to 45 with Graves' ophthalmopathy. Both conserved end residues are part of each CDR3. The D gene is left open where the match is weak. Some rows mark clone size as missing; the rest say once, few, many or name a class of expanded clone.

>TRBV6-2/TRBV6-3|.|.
CASSLDPATVSNEKLFF
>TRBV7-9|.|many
CASSLVGFPPLHF
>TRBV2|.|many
CASSLPRGAGELFF
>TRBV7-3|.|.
CASSPGTGGDYGYTF
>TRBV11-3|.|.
CASSRDEGAYEQYF
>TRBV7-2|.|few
CASSPRSGGSGNTIYF
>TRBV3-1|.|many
CASNSRAGELFF
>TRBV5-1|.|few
CASSLAAGRLNTEAFF
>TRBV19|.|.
CASGAGSYEQYF
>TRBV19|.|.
CASSQQADTQYF
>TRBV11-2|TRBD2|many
CASSLDPGGRGKNIQYF
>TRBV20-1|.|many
CSARGTDYNEQFF
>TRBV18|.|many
CASSPDSGVNEQYF
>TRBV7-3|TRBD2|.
CASSGLAGETQYF
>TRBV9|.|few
CASSPRSPPYNEQFF
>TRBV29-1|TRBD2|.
CSAGLAGGPITGELFF
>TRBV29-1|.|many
CSVIQGYEQYF
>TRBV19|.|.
CASSIGRGTDEQYF
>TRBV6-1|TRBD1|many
CASTSGTGEETQYF
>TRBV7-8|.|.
CASSPTVYSNQPQHF
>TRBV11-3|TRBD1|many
CASSVQTGSEQFF
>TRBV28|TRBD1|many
CASSAPTGREQYF
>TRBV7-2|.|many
CASSLAYSYEQYF
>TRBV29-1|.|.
CSVGTETQYF
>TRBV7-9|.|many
CASSFPGPSTDTQYF
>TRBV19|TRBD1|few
CASTDRGTGYQPQHF
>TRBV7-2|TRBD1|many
CASSTGTGVGNEQFF
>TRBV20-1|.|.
CSARDKGVKETQYF
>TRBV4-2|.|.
CASSQDNRGYEQYF
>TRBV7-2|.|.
CASSHRDFSVYEQYF
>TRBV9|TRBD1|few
CASSVRDRGNEQFF
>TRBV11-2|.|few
CASSLGGTPTYEQYF
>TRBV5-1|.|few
CASSLWIGSNTEAFF
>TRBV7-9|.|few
CASSFAGLGGTEAFF
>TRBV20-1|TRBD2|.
CSATAGGGISYNEQFF
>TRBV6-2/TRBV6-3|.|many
CASSYARNEQFF
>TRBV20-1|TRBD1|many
CSAGLQGSGGYTF
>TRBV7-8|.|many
CASSLVPGTQETQYF
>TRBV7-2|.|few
CASSLWGENTEAFF
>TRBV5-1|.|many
CASSLDGNQPQHF
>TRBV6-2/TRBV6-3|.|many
CASRDALGPLYEQYF
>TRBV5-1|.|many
CASSWDLGSYNEQFF
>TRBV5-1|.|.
CASSSQTGTYEQYF
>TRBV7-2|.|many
CASSPFPRAYNPEQFF